The clone carrying this T cell receptor beta chain has only a few counts. Its antigen is still unknown. A multiplex PCR was run with 60 Vbeta primers and 13 Jbeta primers. Profiling relied on immunoSEQ multiplex PCR, and the TCRdb table lists in-frame clones only, not all of them. The table includes 150,000 to 200,000 clones, around 80% detected once. Losses at the gene ends were 4 bases for V and 3 bases for J; bases not matched to a gene: 2. CDR1 is SGHDT, CDR2 YYEEEE, per germline. The length of the CDR3 is 14 residues. This record belongs to a study of cytomegalovirus exposure and HLA in healthy donors. Study findings and constraints: Compared with the roughly 670-donor mean, an Asian-associated ancestry cluster reportedly had fewer N-insertions, according to a later analysis. Reports indicated that the classifier achieved high specificity and sensitivity in diagnosing cytomegalovirus status. V- and J-gene trimming in TCR beta was tied to a missense DCLRE1C variant by an analysis performed later.

The chain uses TRBV5-6 and TRBJ2-7; 12 positions agree with TRBD1. Sequenced material: PBMCs. The sequence was collected from a man between 18 and 29 years old in good health and CMV-seronegative. The CDR3 is CASSGDRGRYEQYF. The DNA for the CDR3 is TGTGCCAGCAGCGGGGACAGGGGGCGCTACGAGCAGTACTTC.